This T cell receptor (beta chain) was documented in a study of T cell responses to AZD1222 COVID-19 vaccine. Clones were read by immunoSEQ multiplex PCR, and TCRdb kept only the in-frame ones, dropping some. The table shows 87,000 or so clones, with 90% occurring only once. Germline V gene data show CDR1 as WNHNN and CDR2 as SYGVQD (reference sequence). The CDR3 loop spans 15 amino acids. V shed 10 bases and J 5 bases; nucleotides not matched to a gene: 10. V usage is TRBV10-1 and J usage is TRBJ2-7, with TRBD2 identical over 14 bases. Material: peripheral blood, obtained on day 0 of AZD1222 vaccination. This sequence originates from an adult in good health. As DNA, the CDR3 is TGCGCCAACTCCGGGGGGACTAGCGGGGGCCACGAGCAGTACTTC. This sequence encodes CANSGGTSGGHEQYF.